This TCR beta chain was identified in a study of T cells after yellow fever vaccination. About the research overall: When fractions had low cell numbers, they were prepared with SMART-Seq v4 Ultra Low Input.

By 5'RACE template switching, TCR cDNA was produced, with a universal primer site and UMIs added in the process. TCRdb re-derived calls from the 5' RACE reads in MiXCR, one entry per CDR3 protein. The sample records just under 600,000 distinct CDR3 sequences, 13% being singletons. Study results and limitations: Clones from primary vaccination mostly reappeared after the booster (roughly 95% CD4, over 85% CD8).

This clonotype was detected a few times. What it binds is unknown. This CDR3 has 15 residues. The V gene lost 4 bases and the J gene lost 0 bases, with 8 bases spanning the gap. The chain links TRBV5-3 to TRBJ2-6; D remains ambiguous. TRBV5-3 is designated an ORF whose function remains uncertain. This sample comprised PBMCs, obtained on the day of the yellow fever booster vaccination. This clonotype was obtained from a man between 25 and 39 years old who received the YFV17D yellow fever vaccine. CDR3 sequence (DNA): TGTGCCAGAAGCCCGACGGACTCTGGGGCCAACGTCCTGACTTTC. Protein product: CARSPTDSGANVLTF.